This T cell receptor (beta chain) was documented in a study of T cells after yellow fever vaccination. Whole-study findings and limits: Once the booster was given, most primary-vaccination clones reappeared, at approximately 97% for CD4 and 88% for CD8.

This clonotype was detected many times. Antigen: not known. They built TCR cDNA with 5'RACE template switching, a step that put in a universal primer site and UMIs. Via MiXCR, TCRdb re-called the 5' RACE reads, giving one row per CDR3 protein. The repertoire has fewer than 150,000 distinct CDR3 sequences, around 6.7% of them found once; the top ten carry 2.5% to 3%. Per germline, CDR1 LGHNA and CDR2 YSLEER. The CDR3 loop spans 13 amino acids. V was cut by 4 bases and J by 6 bases, with 13 bases left in between. The starting material was CD4+ T cells sorted from PBMCs, obtained approximately 47 days after the first yellow fever vaccination. This chain connects TRBV4-3 to TRBJ2-7; D is undetermined. This TCR came from a man younger than 35 who received the YFV17D yellow fever vaccine. CDR3 nucleotide sequence: TGCGCCAGCAGCCCAAACATGGGATCCGAGCAGTACTTC. Its protein product is CASSPNMGSEQYF.